The present entry profiles one T cell receptor beta chain with its context. Its antigen is undetermined. These data are taken from a study of CD8 T cells in ankylosing spondylitis. Germline V gene lookup returns CDR1 SGHRS and CDR2 YFSETQ. The length of the CDR3 is 13 residues. Trimming stripped 0 bases from V and 8 bases from J, with 8 bases between. Study-level points and caveats: Among TCR beta sequences, a motif of under 10 highly homologous variants appeared characteristic of ankylosing spondylitis blood.

Quantitative barcoded 5'-RACE was used to prepare TCR beta libraries. TCRdb used MiXCR to reprocess the 5' RACE reads, holding one entry per CDR3 protein. The profile covers around 430,000 distinct CDR3 sequences, with 17% appearing a single time and approximately 0.93% taken by the ten largest. This TCR was recovered from a male donor with ankylosing spondylitis. The rearrangement joins TRBV5-1 to TRBJ1-4; D gene unclear. The specimen sequenced was blood, either unsorted or a sorted T cell fraction (not recorded which). The CDR3 loop is CASSLGSGEKLFF. CDR3 DNA: TGCGCCAGCAGCTTGGGGTCGGGAGAAAAACTGTTTTTT. Supplemented by reference TRBV5-1 and TRBJ1-4, the full variable domain reads KAGVTQTPRYLIKTRGQQVTLSCSPISGHRSVSWYQQTPGQGLQFLFEYFSETQRNKGNFPGRFSGRQFSNSRSEMNVSTLELGDSALYLCASSLGSGEKLFFGSGTQLSVL.